These T cell receptor beta chains were read from a single sample in a study of blood T cell repertoires in COVID-19. Profiling relied on immunoSEQ multiplex PCR, and the TCRdb table lists in-frame clones only, not all of them. The data hold 350,000 to 500,000 clones, with 70% to 90% observed a single time. Sequences were obtained from peripheral blood. The receptors were sampled from a man aged 18 to 29 with COVID-19, enrolled during active disease. The CDR3 runs from the conserved cysteine through the conserved F or W. The order of the fields is J gene, clone size, V gene, D gene, CDR3 protein, CDR3 DNA. D genes are given only for firm matches. The size of a clone is reported for some rows only, either as once, few or many, or as a class for expanded clones.

>TRBJ2-5|.|TRBV11-3|TRBD1
CASSPRQGQETQYF
TGTGCCAGCAGCCCCCGACAGGGTCAAGAGACCCAGTACTTC
>TRBJ2-1|.|TRBV27|TRBD2
CASSRTGTSGRAVNEQFF
TGTGCCAGCAGTCGGACCGGGACTAGCGGGAGGGCTGTCAATGAGCAGTTCTTC
>TRBJ2-7|.|TRBV11-2|.
CASSLDDRPGVRQYF
TGTGCCAGCAGCTTAGACGACAGGCCCGGGGTAAGGCAGTACTTC
>TRBJ2-3|few|TRBV2|.
CASTSEGLPDTQYF
TGTGCCAGCACCTCCGAGGGCCTCCCAGATACGCAGTATTTT
>TRBJ2-5|.|TRBV5-1|TRBD2
CASSFLAGAEETQYF
TGCGCCAGCAGCTTCCTAGCGGGAGCCGAAGAGACCCAGTACTTC
>TRBJ2-5|.|TRBV6-1|TRBD2
CASREVAGGPPETQYF
TGTGCCAGCAGGGAAGTAGCGGGGGGCCCGCCAGAGACCCAGTACTTC
>TRBJ1-6|.|TRBV3-1/TRBV3-2|TRBD1
CASREAGGAYSPLHF
TGTGCCAGCAGGGAGGCAGGGGGCGCCTATTCACCCCTCCACTTT
>TRBJ2-5|.|TRBV2|.
CATKETQYF
TGTGCCACCAAAGAGACCCAGTACTTC
>TRBJ2-4|.|TRBV28|TRBD2
CASSPRAGIAKNIQYF
TGTGCCAGCAGTCCTCGAGCGGGAATAGCCAAAAACATTCAGTACTTC
>TRBJ2-7|.|TRBV7-3|.
CASSLGGILSYEQYF
TGTGCCAGCAGCTTAGGCGGAATCCTCTCCTACGAGCAGTACTTC
>TRBJ1-1|.|TRBV7-9|.
CASSLRGEAFF
TGTGCCAGCAGCTTACGCGGTGAAGCTTTCTTT
>TRBJ2-4|.|TRBV12-5|TRBD1
CASGTFRDRTKNIQYF
TGTGCTAGTGGTACCTTTCGGGACAGGACCAAAAACATTCAGTACTTC
>TRBJ1-1|.|TRBV7-3|TRBD1
CASRPYRDSSEAFF
TGTGCCAGCAGGCCCTACCGGGACAGCAGTGAAGCTTTCTTT
>TRBJ1-4|.|TRBV7-9|TRBD1
CASSLRTGEDEKLFF
TGTGCCAGCAGCCTACGGACAGGGGAGGATGAAAAACTGTTTTTT
>TRBJ2-7|.|TRBV19|TRBD1
CASSITAQGSSYEQYF
TGTGCCAGTAGTATAACGGCACAGGGGAGCTCCTACGAGCAGTACTTC
>TRBJ2-1|.|TRBV11-3|TRBD1
CASSLAGQGARSYNEQFF
TGTGCCAGCAGCTTAGCGGGACAGGGGGCTCGCTCCTACAATGAGCAGTTCTTC
>TRBJ2-7|.|TRBV27|TRBD1
CASSRQGAAYEQYF
TGTGCCAGCAGTCGACAGGGGGCTGCCTACGAGCAGTACTTC
>TRBJ1-1|.|TRBV2|.
CASSVEVLNTEAFF
TGTGCCAGCAGTGTTGAGGTTTTGAACACTGAAGCTTTCTTT
>TRBJ2-7|.|TRBV4-2|TRBD1
CASSQEGQESYEQYF
TGTGCCAGCAGCCAAGAGGGACAGGAGTCCTACGAGCAGTACTTC
>TRBJ2-5|.|TRBV11-1|.
CASSLGLQETQYF
TGTGCCAGCAGCTTGGGACTTCAAGAGACCCAGTACTTC
>TRBJ1-4|.|TRBV6-6|.
CASSYPTGGEKLFF
TGTGCCAGCAGTTACCCGACAGGCGGGGAAAAACTGTTTTTT
>TRBJ2-1|once|TRBV5-8|TRBD1
CASSSDRADEQFF
TGTGCCAGCAGCTCGGACAGGGCTGATGAGCAGTTCTTC
>TRBJ2-5|.|TRBV19|TRBD1
CANGQGEETQYF
TGTGCCAACGGACAGGGAGAAGAGACCCAGTACTTC
>TRBJ1-2|.|TRBV27|.
CASSLSAGYGYTF
TGTGCCAGCAGTTTATCGGCAGGCTATGGCTACACCTTC
>TRBJ2-5|once|TRBV5-5|.
CASSFTGEDQETQYF
TGTGCCAGCAGCTTTACAGGGGAGGATCAAGAGACCCAGTACTTC
>TRBJ2-7|.|TRBV3-1/TRBV3-2|.
CASSQVRSRLEQYF
TGTGCCAGCAGCCAAGTTCGTAGCCGCCTCGAGCAGTACTTC
>TRBJ1-4|.|TRBV5-6|.
CASSLQSTPEKLFF
TGTGCCAGCAGCTTACAGTCGACACCCGAAAAACTGTTTTTT
>TRBJ2-5|.|TRBV5-5|.
CASSLGLATLETQYF
TGTGCCAGCAGTTTGGGGCTAGCTACATTGGAGACCCAGTACTTC
>TRBJ1-6|.|TRBV5-1|.
CASSLTSGAYNSPLHF
TGCGCCAGCAGCCTAACTTCCGGGGCCTATAATTCACCCCTCCACTTT
>TRBJ2-2|many|TRBV6-4|TRBD1
CASSENPGQGTGELFF
TGTGCCAGCAGTGAGAATCCGGGACAGGGCACCGGGGAGCTGTTTTTT
>TRBJ2-3|.|TRBV30|.
CAWSRGAEDTQYF
TGTGCCTGGAGCAGGGGCGCGGAAGATACGCAGTATTTT
>TRBJ2-3|.|TRBV10-1|TRBD1
CASSESGQGADTQYF
TGCGCCAGCAGTGAGTCGGGACAGGGGGCAGATACGCAGTATTTT